This T cell receptor beta chain was recorded in a study of blood T cell repertoires in COVID-19 (dated by TCRdb to about 2020). For context, the study as a whole: Samples from collaborators originated in the United States, Italy and Spain and spanned both the acute and convalescent phases of COVID-19. The material from the prospective study consisted of cDNA or gDNA derived from T cells, B-cell-depleted T cells, or PBMCs. Deeply sampled blood TCRbeta repertoires from subjects exposed to, actively infected with, or recovered from COVID-19 were included in the dataset. The repertoires were released in a freely available public database intended as a resource for research on the immune response to SARS-CoV-2. The samples were drawn from the first 160 participants of the ongoing ImmuneRACE study and from 1,254 subjects provided by 6 global collaborators. A de-identified subject ID, COVID-19 status, age in years and sex were almost always included in the sample metadata. Where available, HLA class I and class II types were taken from metadata supplied by the sample provider and were not determined by assay-based typing. Results the study describes overall, beyond this receptor: The quantity of clinical and demographic metadata differed by source and by participant and was supplied without curation.

The immunoSEQ Assay, a bias-controlled multiplex PCR, was used to amplify TCRbeta CDR3 regions from genomic DNA. Per the authors' processing: The number of nucleated cells in each sample was estimated from the amplification of reference gene primers within the assay. Sequence reads were collapsed and filtered to measure the absolute abundance of every unique TCRbeta CDR3 rearrangement. For each sample, productive Simpson clonality was calculated by taking the square root of Simpson's diversity index across productive rearrangements. In TCRdb, the immuneACCESS table is reduced to in-frame sequences with V and J assigned. These tables do not hold every clone; where another copy was compared, an unresolved V gene accounts for under half, and the others remain unexplained. V and J calls and clone size are given by that table; D and trimming were obtained from the DNA. The sample table holds 200,000 to 300,000 clones, of which roughly 86% were seen once. 2% to 2.5% of the sample is held by the ten biggest clonotypes.

Whole blood was collected in K2EDTA tubes by collaborating institutions according to the institutions' own protocols. For TCRbeta analysis, collaborator samples were shipped as frozen whole blood, as isolated PBMCs, or as DNA extracted from either sample type. Regarding this clone: Its recognized antigen is unknown. No much larger clonotype is one base removed from it; base qualities were not supplied.

The germline V gene supplies CDR1 KGHSH and CDR2 LQKENI. There are 14 amino acids in the CDR3, from cysteine to phenylalanine inclusive. Solely the CDR3 DNA is kept, with 42 bases framed from the first base. V sheds 3 bases and J sheds 7 bases, leaving 12 bases between their ends. The receptor's source is a woman aged 50 to 60 with acute or convalescent COVID-19. Sequenced sample: peripheral blood. This chain joins TRBV18 to TRBJ1-4; the D segment cannot be called with confidence. In nucleotide form, the sequence is TGTGCCAGCTCACCGTCGGCGGTGGTTGAAAAACTGTTTTTT. Translated, this is CASSPSAVVEKLFF.